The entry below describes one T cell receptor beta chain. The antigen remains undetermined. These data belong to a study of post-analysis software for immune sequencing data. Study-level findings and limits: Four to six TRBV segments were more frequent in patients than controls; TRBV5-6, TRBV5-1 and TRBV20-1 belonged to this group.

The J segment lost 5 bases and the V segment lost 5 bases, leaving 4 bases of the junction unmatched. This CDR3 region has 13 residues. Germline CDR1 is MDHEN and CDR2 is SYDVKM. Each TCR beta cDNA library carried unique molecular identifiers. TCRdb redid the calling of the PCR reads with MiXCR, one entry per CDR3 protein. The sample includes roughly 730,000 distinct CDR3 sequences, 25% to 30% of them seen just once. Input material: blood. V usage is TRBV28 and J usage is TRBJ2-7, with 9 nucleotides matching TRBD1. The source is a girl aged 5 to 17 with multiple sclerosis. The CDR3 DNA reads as TGTGCCAGCAGTGGGACAGGGCTCGACGAGCAGTACTTC. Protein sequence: CASSGTGLDEQYF.